This T cell receptor (beta chain) was retrieved from a study of vaccination and CD4 T cells after COVID-19 (dated by TCRdb to the early 2020s). Regarding the study in general: Convalescent patients had a positive SARS-CoV-2 result on nasal swab PCR, and of these patients, nine had mild disease and one had severe disease. The spike-specific CD4+ TCR repertoire was compared before and after mRNA vaccination in approximately ten COVID-19 convalescent patients and a handful of infection-naive healthy vaccine recipients. Post-vaccine blood samples were taken a median of around 68 days after the second vaccine dose, with a range of about 13 to 241 days. Post-COVID blood samples from convalescent patients were collected a median of roughly 100 days after diagnosis, with a range of roughly 35 to 180 days. Two doses of either the Pfizer-BioNTech BNT162b2 vaccine (n=8) or the Moderna mRNA-1273 vaccine (n=2) were administered to participants. The convalescent cohort included six males and four females, with two Hispanic individuals, seven Caucasians, two Asians and one multiracial person. As controls, cultures received a CEFX viral epitope pool (the positive control), an HIV-1 Nef peptide pool (the negative control), or no peptide at all. For stimulating the cultures, overlapping spike peptide pools were used, derived from SARS-CoV-2 as well as from the common cold coronaviruses HCoV-NL63, HCoV-OC43 and HCoV-229E.

Library preparation employed PCR. DNA from cultured CD4+ T cells underwent TCR sequencing with the Oncomine TCR Beta short-read assay at the Johns Hopkins FTIC core. The QIAamp micro DNA kit was used to extract genomic DNA from the cultured CD4+ T cells. The Oncomine TCR Beta libraries from cultured CD4+ T cells were pooled using unique dual indexes and then sequenced on an Illumina iSeq 100. The paper's processing steps were these. Non-productive sequences were removed, and CDR3s not starting with C, not ending with F or W, or shorter than 7 amino acids were discarded. Antigen-specific clonotypes were identified using the MANAFEST web application through comparison of peptide-stimulated wells with reference and other culture wells. An FDR below 0.05, an odds ratio above 5, and a productive frequency above 0.1% in at least two of three replicate wells were required for clones to be considered positive. A clonotype counted as cross-reactive if it showed significant expansion both in the SARS-CoV-2 spike wells and in at least one common cold coronavirus spike condition. Using R version 3.6.1, CDR3 homology was evaluated through Levenshtein distances (stringdist) along with unrooted phylogenetic trees (ape). TCRdb reprocessing: public reads trimmed at Q25 with fastp, clones called with MiXCR, in-frame beta chains kept. CDR3 protein sequences are deduplicated, and each keeps its most common genes and DNA. Clone size and V and J calls follow TCRdb, not the original study. The sample contains under 25,000 distinct CDR3 sequences, more than 20% of them found a single time. Roughly 8% of the sample is held by the ten biggest clonotypes.

In its sample, this clonotype comes out as medium-sized (0.01 to 0.1%). No cognate antigen has been identified for it. Base qualities were left out, and no much larger clone turns up one base away. The treatment or condition label of this sample denotes: approximately 9-day PBMC culture with coronavirus spike peptide pools or control peptides (ViraFEST assay). To expand antigen-specific T cells with peptide pools and then pick out the expanded clonotypes through TCR sequencing, the study relied on the ViraFEST assay. Positive SARS-CoV-2 PCR tests in the convalescent patients dated from March to December 2020, before Alpha, Beta and Delta variants emerged in the United States. PBMCs were cultured at a few million per well in IMDM supplemented with roughly 5.2% human AB serum and about 10 IU/ml IL-2, with about 11 ug/ml peptide pools added. On days 3 and 7, half of the culture medium was replaced with fresh IL-2-containing medium. Once the cells had been in culture for approximately 10 days, the EasySep CD4+ T cell isolation kit was used to isolate CD4+ T cells by negative selection. PBMCs were separated from whole blood using Ficoll-Paque Plus gradient centrifugation and then either used fresh or cryopreserved at -140C. Culture conditions were generally each tested in triplicate wells.

V loses 0 bases of germline sequence and J loses 2 bases, and the interval between the two ends is 3 bases. The germline V gene (reference sequence) provides CDR1 LNHNV and CDR2 YYDKDF. The CDR3 measures 13 amino acids from cysteine to phenylalanine. CDR3 DNA is the only sequence kept; it has 39 bases, read in frame from the first base. What the work shows at the level of the full study, not this receptor alone: The median number of SARS-CoV-2-reactive clonotypes rose from 20 to 25 after infection to around 40 after vaccination, but the change was not significant. Of the vaccine-specific clones found in convalescent patients, nearly all (304 of 307) were mono-reactive for SARS-CoV-2 spike instead of being cross-reactive with common cold coronaviruses. Among convalescent patients, a median roughly 84% of the SARS-CoV-2-reactive clones seen after vaccination appeared only after vaccination, which suggests priming specific to the vaccine. The study included relatively few convalescent patients and did not analyze early timepoints after natural infection.

This clonotype originated in a human donor with COVID-19. Sequenced: cultured CD4+ T cells from blood. The chain couples TRBV15 to TRBJ2-3, with no confidently assigned D gene. The bases read TGTGCCACCAGCAGAGATCACACAGATACGCAGTATTTT. The translation is CATSRDHTDTQYF.